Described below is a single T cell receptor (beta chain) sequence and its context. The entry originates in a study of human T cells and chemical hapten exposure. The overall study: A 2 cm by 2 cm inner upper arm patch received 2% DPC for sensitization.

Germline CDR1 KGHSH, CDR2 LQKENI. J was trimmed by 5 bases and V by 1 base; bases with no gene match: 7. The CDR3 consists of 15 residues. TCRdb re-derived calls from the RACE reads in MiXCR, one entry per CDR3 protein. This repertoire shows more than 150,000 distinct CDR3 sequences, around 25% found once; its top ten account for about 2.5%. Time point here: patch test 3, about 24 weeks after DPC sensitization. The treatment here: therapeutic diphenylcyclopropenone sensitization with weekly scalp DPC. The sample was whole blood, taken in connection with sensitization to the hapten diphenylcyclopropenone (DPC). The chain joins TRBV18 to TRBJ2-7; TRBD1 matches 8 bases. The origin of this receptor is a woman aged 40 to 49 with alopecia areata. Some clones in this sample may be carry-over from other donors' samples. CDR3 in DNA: TGTGCCAGCTCACCACTTAAACAGGGGGTTGACGAGCAGTACTTC. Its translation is CASSPLKQGVDEQYF.